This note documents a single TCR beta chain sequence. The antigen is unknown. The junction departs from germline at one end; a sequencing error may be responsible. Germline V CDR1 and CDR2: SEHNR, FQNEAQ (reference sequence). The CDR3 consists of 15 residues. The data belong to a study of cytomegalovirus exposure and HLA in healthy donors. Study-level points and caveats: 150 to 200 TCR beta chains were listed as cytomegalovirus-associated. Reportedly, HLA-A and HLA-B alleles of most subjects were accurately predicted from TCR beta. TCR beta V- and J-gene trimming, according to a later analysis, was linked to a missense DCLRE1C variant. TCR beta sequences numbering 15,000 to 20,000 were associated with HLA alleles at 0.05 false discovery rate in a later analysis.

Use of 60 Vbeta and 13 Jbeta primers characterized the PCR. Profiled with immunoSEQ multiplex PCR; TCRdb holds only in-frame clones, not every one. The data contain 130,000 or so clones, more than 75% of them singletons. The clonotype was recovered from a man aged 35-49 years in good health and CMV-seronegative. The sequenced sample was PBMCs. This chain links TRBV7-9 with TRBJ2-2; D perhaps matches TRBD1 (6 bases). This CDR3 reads CSSSLFQGLAGELFF. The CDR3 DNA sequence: TGTTCCAGCAGCTTGTTTCAGGGGCTGGCCGGGGAGCTGTTTTTT.